These 22 T cell receptor beta chains share one sample of origin, sequenced in a study of cytomegalovirus exposure and HLA in healthy donors. PCR primers comprised 60 Vbeta and 13 Jbeta primers. Some clones are missing from TCRdb's copy, which holds only in-frame ones; the method was immunoSEQ multiplex PCR. The sample has about 74,000 clones. Sequencing was performed on PBMCs. The origin of the receptors is a female donor in good health and CMV-seropositive.

The V gene is TRBV28, the J gene TRBJ2-7, with TRBD1 identical over 8 bases. The germline V gene encodes CDR1 MDHEN and CDR2 SYDVKM. V dropped 4 bases and J dropped 3; count of bases not matched to a gene: 5. The CDR3 consists of 14 residues. DNA of the CDR3: TGTGCCAGCAGTTCTACCGGGACAGGCTACGAGCAGTACTTC. Translated: CASSSTGTGYEQYF.

V gene TRBV2 combines with J gene TRBJ1-1; 8 bases fit TRBD1. The ends lost 6 bases at V and 1 base at J; junction bases unmatched: 4. The CDR3 is 14 residues long. Germline V lookup: CDR1 SNHLY, CDR2 FYNNEI. In nucleotides, the CDR3 is TGTGCCAGCAGCAGCAGGGGGCAGAACACTGAAGCTTTCTTT. Its translation is CASSSRGQNTEAFF.

The chain is built from TRBV28 and TRBJ2-5; D is perhaps TRBD2 (5 bases). The germline V gene has CDR1 MDHEN and CDR2 SYDVKM. V was cut by 2 bases and J by 5 bases, with 18 bases left in between. CDR3 length: 16 amino acids. CDR3 loop: CASSLGLAGPGETQYF. CDR3 bases: TGTGCCAGCAGTTTAGGTTTGGCGGGCCCGGGGGAGACCCAGTACTTC.

The rearrangement links TRBV6-5 to TRBJ2-1; D is ambiguous. Germline V CDR1 and CDR2: MNHEY, SVGAGI. The CDR3 runs to 13 residues. V was trimmed by 6 bases and J by 0 bases, leaving 6 bases between them. CDR3 sequence reads: CASRSGSYNEQFF. DNA of the CDR3: TGTGCCAGCAGGTCCGGCTCCTACAATGAGCAGTTCTTC.

The V call is TRBV5-1, the J call TRBJ1-2; D is undetermined. Germline assignment: CDR1 SGHRS and CDR2 YFSETQ. V was shortened by 5 bases and J by 8 bases, with 19 bases between the two germline ends. The CDR3 is 14 residues long. The CDR3 DNA reads TGCGCCAGCAGACCCGACGGCGGGATCTGGGGCTACACCTTC. Residues: CASRPDGGIWGYTF.

The chain couples TRBV19 to TRBJ1-1, with D unresolved. Trimming took 3 bases from V and 1 from J, leaving 9 bases between them. CDR1 and CDR2 (germline): LNHDA, SQIVND (reference sequence). This CDR3 is built from 14 residues. The CDR3 DNA reads as TGTGCCAGTAGTATCGGCCCGGGGAACACTGAAGCTTTCTTT. It specifies CASSIGPGNTEAFF.

V is TRBV4-3 and J is TRBJ1-1; D possibly corresponds to TRBD1 (5 bases). The germline gives CDR1 LGHNA, CDR2 YSLEER. The V end lost 0 bases, the J end lost 1 base, and 9 bases lay between the germline ends. The length of the CDR3 is 15 residues. DNA of the CDR3: TGCGCCAGCAGCCAAGATTACCAGGGGAACACTGAAGCTTTCTTT. Protein sequence: CASSQDYQGNTEAFF.

This chain links TRBV7-2 with TRBJ1-5; D ambiguous. The CDR3 spans 15 residues. V was shortened by 1 base and J by 6 bases, with 13 bases between the two germline ends. Germline lookup yields CDR1 SGHTA and CDR2 FQGNSA. In DNA form, the CDR3 reads TGTGCCAGCAGCTTAGATCCCGGGATGGCTCAGCCCCAGCATTTT. This encodes CASSLDPGMAQPQHF. Filled out from reference TRBV7-2 and TRBJ1-5, the complete variable domain reads GAGVSQSPSNKVTEKGKDVELRCDPISGHTALYWYRQSLGQGLEFLIYFQGNSAPDKSGLPSDRFSAERTGGSVSTLTIQRTQQEDSAVYLCASSLDPGMAQPQHFGDGTRLSIL.

V is TRBV2 and J is TRBJ1-6, with 11 bases aligning to TRBD1. The CDR3 covers 15 residues. V shed 7 bases and J 7 bases; nucleotides not matched to a gene: 6. From germline, CDR1 is SNHLY and CDR2 FYNNEI. This chain's CDR3 is CASTGQGALNSPLHF. DNA for the CDR3: TGTGCCAGCACCGGACAGGGGGCGCTCAATTCACCCCTCCACTTT.

The genes are TRBV25-1 and TRBJ1-3, with 7 bases identical to TRBD1. J gave up 3 bases and V 5 bases, and 1 base lay outside the gene matches. CDR1 and CDR2 (germline): MGHDK, SYGVNS. This CDR3 has 13 residues. CDR3 amino acids: CASSTGVGNTIYF. The CDR3 DNA sequence: TGTGCCAGCAGTACAGGGGTTGGAAACACCATATATTTT.

This rearrangement joins TRBV6-1 to TRBJ2-6; a possible D gene is TRBD2 (6 bases). Germline V gene lookup returns CDR1 MNHNS and CDR2 SASEGT. V dropped 6 bases and J dropped 4 bases, with 13 bases sitting between them. The CDR3 is made up of 15 amino acids. This CDR3 is CASRRRAPGANVLTF. CDR3 nucleotide sequence: TGTGCCAGCAGGAGGAGGGCCCCCGGGGCCAACGTCCTGACTTTC.

The chain recombines TRBV18 with TRBJ1-4, with unresolved D. Germline V gene data show CDR1 as KGHSH and CDR2 as LQKENI. The CDR3 totals 15 residues. V gave up 3 bases and J gave up 0 bases, with 8 bases separating them. The CDR3 protein is CASSPGQTTNEKLFF. The CDR3 nucleotides are TGTGCCAGCTCACCGGGCCAAACAACTAATGAAAAACTGTTTTTT.

The V and J genes are TRBV6-4 and TRBJ2-1, with 14 bases fitting TRBD2. CDR3 size: 14 residues. Germline V gene lookup returns CDR1 MRHNA and CDR2 SNTAGT. Losses at the gene ends were 3 bases for V and 10 bases for J; bases not matched to a gene: 2. Here the CDR3 DNA reads TGTGCCAGCAGTGAGGGACTAGCGGGGGCCGAGCAGTTCTTC. As protein: CASSEGLAGAEQFF.

The chain uses TRBV6-6 and TRBJ2-2; a weak D match, TRBD2 (6 bases). V lost 8 bases and J 1 base, leaving 14 bases between the germline ends. Germline V gene data show CDR1 as MNHNY and CDR2 as SVGAGI (reference sequence). The CDR3 totals 15 residues. The CDR3 coding sequence is TGTGCCAGCGTATGGGGAGGCGGGAACACCGGGGAGCTGTTTTTT. This translates into CASVWGGGNTGELFF.

The CDR3 bases are TGCAGCGTCGAGGGACTAGCGGGAGGCCGGGCAGATACGCAGTATTTT. It yields the protein CSVEGLAGGRADTQYF. The chain is built from TRBV29-1 and TRBJ2-3, with 15 bases aligning to TRBD2. The CDR3 is 16 residues long. Germline loops: CDR1 SQVTM, CDR2 ANQGSEA. Trimming took 6 bases from V and 4 from J; bases not matched to a gene: 8.

Worth noting for this clone: Germline is not matched at one junction end, which may reflect a read error. The J gene is TRBJ1-2, the V gene TRBV20-1; 9 bases align to TRBD1. Germline CDR1 and CDR2: DFQATT and SNEGSKA (reference sequence). This CDR3 comprises 9 residues. The DNA of the CDR3 is TGCAGTGCTCGACAGGGGGGAGGCTTC. Its protein is CSARQGGGF.

This chain joins TRBV19 and TRBJ2-7, with unresolved D. Per the germline V gene, CDR1 is LNHDA and CDR2 is SQIVND (reference sequence). Trimming took off 3 bases at V and 4 bases at J, with 10 bases between the two ends. CDR3 length: 13 residues. In DNA, the CDR3 is TGTGCCAGTAGTATCTCGATCCGGTACGAGCAGTACTTC. Translation: CASSISIRYEQYF.

The chain employs TRBV19 and TRBJ1-5; TRBD1 matches at 10 bases. CDR1 and CDR2 from the germline V gene are LNHDA and SQIVND (reference sequence). The trim removed 3 bases at V and 3 bases at J, leaving 2 bases unmatched. The CDR3 loop spans 15 amino acids. CDR3 sequence: CASSMGTGANQPQHF. In DNA form, the CDR3 reads TGTGCCAGTAGTATGGGGACAGGGGCCAATCAGCCCCAGCATTTT.

The chain couples TRBV7-8 to TRBJ2-5, with D tentatively TRBD2 (6 bases). V was clipped by 7 bases and J by 0 bases, with 15 bases between them. Germline V gene data show CDR1 as SGHVS and CDR2 as FQNEAQ. This CDR3 has 15 residues. CDR3 nucleotide sequence: TGTGCCAGCATTTACGGGAGTACGTACCAAGAGACCCAGTACTTC. This encodes CASIYGSTYQETQYF.

CDR3 region: CASSLGGGNYGYTF. Written as DNA, the CDR3 is TGTGCCAGCAGCTTAGGCGGCGGTAACTATGGCTACACCTTC. V is TRBV13 and J is TRBJ1-2; D is undetermined. The CDR3 is made up of 14 amino acids. V dropped 0 bases and J dropped 1 base, with 6 bases sitting between them. Germline V gene sequence: CDR1 PRHDT, CDR2 FYEKMQ (reference sequence).

This chain uses TRBV30 with TRBJ2-1; D not resolved. This CDR3 is 14 amino acids long. Germline loops: CDR1 GTSNPN, CDR2 SVGIG (reference sequence). The V and J ends lost 0 bases and 8 bases respectively, with 14 bases between them. The DNA for the CDR3 is TGTGCCTGGAGTGTACTAAATAGACTGGATGAGCAGTTCTTC. Translating gives CAWSVLNRLDEQFF.

The V and J genes are TRBV28 and TRBJ2-1; TRBD2 matches 8 bases. The V segment lost 7 bases and the J segment 1 base; nucleotides outside the gene matches: 3. The CDR3 is made up of 14 amino acids. Per the germline V gene, CDR1 is MDHEN and CDR2 is SYDVKM. CDR3 in amino acids: CASTRGGSYNEQFF. The CDR3 bases are TGTGCCAGCACCCGGGGGGGGTCCTACAATGAGCAGTTCTTC.